This TCR beta chain came from a study of T cell changes during pregnancy in multiple sclerosis. CDR1 is MNHNY and CDR2 is SVGAGI in the germline V gene (reference sequence). The CDR3 is 14 amino acids. The V end lost 5 bases, the J end lost 4 bases, and 14 bases lay between the germline ends. Libraries were prepared by immunoSEQ multiplex PCR; TCRdb keeps only in-frame clonotypes and omits some of them. The sample holds tens of thousands of clones; around 89% are singletons and the top ten take under 3.5%. The V gene is TRBV6-6, the J gene TRBJ1-1; D is possibly TRBD1 (5 bases). This sample comprised CD4+ T cells from peripheral blood mononuclear cells, obtained in the first trimester of pregnancy. The TCR comes from a female donor in good health, enrolled as a control in a pregnancy study. This CDR3 is CASSRLPGGTEAFF. In nucleotides, the CDR3 is TGTGCCAGCAGTCGCCTACCCGGGGGCACTGAAGCTTTCTTT.